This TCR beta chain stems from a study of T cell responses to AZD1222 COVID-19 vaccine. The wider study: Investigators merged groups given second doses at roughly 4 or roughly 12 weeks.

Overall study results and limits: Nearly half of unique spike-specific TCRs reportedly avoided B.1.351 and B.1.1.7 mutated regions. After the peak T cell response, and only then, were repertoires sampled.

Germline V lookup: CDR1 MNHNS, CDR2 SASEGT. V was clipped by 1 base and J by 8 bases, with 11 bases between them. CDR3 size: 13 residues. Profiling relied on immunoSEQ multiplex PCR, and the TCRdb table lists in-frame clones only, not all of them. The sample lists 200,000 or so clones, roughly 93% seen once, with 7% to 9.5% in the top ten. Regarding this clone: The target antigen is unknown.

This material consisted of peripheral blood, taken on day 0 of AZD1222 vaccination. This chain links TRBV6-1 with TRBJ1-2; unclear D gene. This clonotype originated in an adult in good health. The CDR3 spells CASSEGSIRGYTF. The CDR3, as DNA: TGTGCCAGCAGTGAAGGGTCCATAAGGGGCTACACCTTC.